This entry lists 2 T cell receptor beta chains sequenced from one sample in a study of response to subunit inactivated influenza vaccine. Each CDR3 protein gets one entry after TCRdb re-called the RT-PCR reads with MiXCR. The sample contains under 850,000 distinct CDR3 sequences, about 18% of which appear only once. Sequenced material: PBMCs from blood, taken approximately 5 days after vaccination. The receptors stem from a man aged 50-59 years who received an inactivated influenza vaccine.

This clonotype came up once. The genes are TRBV24-1 and TRBJ2-2; a possible D gene is TRBD1 (6 bases). Germline-derived CDR1 and CDR2 are KGHDR and SFDVKD. The CDR3 consists of 16 residues. V lost 1 base to trimming and J lost 3 bases, with 11 bases between them. CDR3 coding DNA: TGTGCCACCAGTGATTTACAGGGAGACTACACCGGGGAGCTGTTTTTT. As protein: CATSDLQGDYTGELFF.

This clonotype was observed a few times. The rearrangement uses TRBV12-3 or TRBV12-4 and TRBJ1-1, with D possibly matching TRBD1 (6 bases). Trimming stripped 7 bases from V and 3 bases from J, with 12 bases between. There are 13 residues in the CDR3. The CDR3: CASTLDRDTEAFF. The DNA for the CDR3 is TGTGCCAGCACCCTGGACAGAGACACTGAAGCTTTCTTT.